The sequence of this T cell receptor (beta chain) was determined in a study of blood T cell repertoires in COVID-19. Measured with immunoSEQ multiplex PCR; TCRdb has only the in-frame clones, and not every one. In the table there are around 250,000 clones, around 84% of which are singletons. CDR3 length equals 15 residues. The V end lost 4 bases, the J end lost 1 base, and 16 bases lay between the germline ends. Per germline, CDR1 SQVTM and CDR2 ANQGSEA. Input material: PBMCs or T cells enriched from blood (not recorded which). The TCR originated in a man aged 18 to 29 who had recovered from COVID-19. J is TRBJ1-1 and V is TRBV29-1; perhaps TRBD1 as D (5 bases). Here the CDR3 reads CSVGGATGENTEAFF. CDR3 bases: TGCAGCGTTGGAGGGGCAACGGGGGAGAACACTGAAGCTTTCTTT.